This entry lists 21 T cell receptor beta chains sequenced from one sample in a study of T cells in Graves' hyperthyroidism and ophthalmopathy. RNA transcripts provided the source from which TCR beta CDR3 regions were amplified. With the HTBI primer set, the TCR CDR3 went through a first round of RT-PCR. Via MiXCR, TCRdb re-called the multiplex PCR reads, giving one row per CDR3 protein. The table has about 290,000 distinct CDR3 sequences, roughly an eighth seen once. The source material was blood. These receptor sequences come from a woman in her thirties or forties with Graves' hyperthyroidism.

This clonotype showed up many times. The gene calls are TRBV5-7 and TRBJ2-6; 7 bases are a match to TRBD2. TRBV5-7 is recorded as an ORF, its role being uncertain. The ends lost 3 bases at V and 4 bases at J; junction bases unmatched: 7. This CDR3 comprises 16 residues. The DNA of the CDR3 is TGTGCCAGCAGCTCCCCCGGGGGGTACGGGGCCAACGTCCTGACTTTC. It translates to CASSSPGGYGANVLTF.

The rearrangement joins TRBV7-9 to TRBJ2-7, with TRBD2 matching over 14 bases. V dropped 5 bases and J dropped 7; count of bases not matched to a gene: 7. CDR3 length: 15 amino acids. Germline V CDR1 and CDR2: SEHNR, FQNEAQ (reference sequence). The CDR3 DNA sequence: TGTGCCAGCAGCCCACGGACTAGCGGGAGGTGGGAGCAGTACTTC. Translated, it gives CASSPRTSGRWEQYF. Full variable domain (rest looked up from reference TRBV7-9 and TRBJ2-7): DTGVSQNPRHKITKRGQNVTFRCDPISEHNRLYWYRQTLGQGPEFLTYFQNEAQLEKSRLLSDRFSAERPKGSFSTLEIQRTEQGDSAMYLCASSPRTSGRWEQYFGPGTRLTVT.

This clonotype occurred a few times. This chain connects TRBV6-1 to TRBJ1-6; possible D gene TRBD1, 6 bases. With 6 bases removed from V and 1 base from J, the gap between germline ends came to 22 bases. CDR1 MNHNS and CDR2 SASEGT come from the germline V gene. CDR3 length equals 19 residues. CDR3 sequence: CASRAPPTGPESYNSPLHF. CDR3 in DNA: TGTGCCAGCAGGGCCCCCCCTACAGGGCCGGAGTCCTATAATTCACCCCTCCACTTT.

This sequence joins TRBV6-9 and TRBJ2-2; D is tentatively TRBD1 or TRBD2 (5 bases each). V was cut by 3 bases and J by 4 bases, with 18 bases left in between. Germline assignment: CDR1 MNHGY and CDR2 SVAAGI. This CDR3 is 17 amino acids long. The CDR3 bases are TGTGCCAGCAGTTACTCGAAATGGGGGTTGGGCACCGGGGAGCTGTTTTTT. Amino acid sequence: CASSYSKWGLGTGELFF.

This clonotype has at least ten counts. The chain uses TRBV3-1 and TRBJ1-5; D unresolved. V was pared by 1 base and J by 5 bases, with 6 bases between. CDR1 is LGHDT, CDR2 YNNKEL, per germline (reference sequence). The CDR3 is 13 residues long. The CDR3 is CASSQARDQPQHF. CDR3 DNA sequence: TGTGCCAGCAGCCAAGCGAGGGATCAGCCCCAGCATTTT.

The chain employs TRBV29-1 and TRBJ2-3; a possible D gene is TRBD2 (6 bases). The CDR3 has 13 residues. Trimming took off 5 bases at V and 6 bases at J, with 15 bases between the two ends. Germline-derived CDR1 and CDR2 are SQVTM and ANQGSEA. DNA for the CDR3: TGCAGCGTTCCCAGCAGTGGGAGGGATACGCAGTATTTT. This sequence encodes CSVPSSGRDTQYF.

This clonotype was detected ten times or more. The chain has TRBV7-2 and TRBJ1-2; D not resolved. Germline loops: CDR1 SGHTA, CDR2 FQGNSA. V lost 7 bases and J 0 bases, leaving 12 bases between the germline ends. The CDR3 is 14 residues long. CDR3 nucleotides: TGTGCCAGCAAGAAGACGGATCCTAACTATGGCTACACCTTC. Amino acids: CASKKTDPNYGYTF. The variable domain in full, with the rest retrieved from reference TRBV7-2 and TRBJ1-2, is GAGVSQSPSNKVTEKGKDVELRCDPISGHTALYWYRQSLGQGLEFLIYFQGNSAPDKSGLPSDRFSAERTGGSVSTLTIQRTQQEDSAVYLCASKKTDPNYGYTFGSGTRLTVV.

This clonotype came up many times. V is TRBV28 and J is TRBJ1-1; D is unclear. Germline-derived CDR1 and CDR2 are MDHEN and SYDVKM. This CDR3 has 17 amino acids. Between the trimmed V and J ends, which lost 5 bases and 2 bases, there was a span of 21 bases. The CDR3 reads CASSKIRRAWGNTEAFF. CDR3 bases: TGTGCCAGCAGTAAGATTCGTAGGGCCTGGGGAAACACTGAAGCTTTCTTT.

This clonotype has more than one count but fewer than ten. In DNA form, the CDR3 reads TGTGCCAGCAGCTTCTACGAGGGAGGTTACACCGGGGAGCTGTTTTTT. Residues: CASSFYEGGYTGELFF. The chain links TRBV5-6 to TRBJ2-2, with D maybe TRBD2 (6 bases). CDR1 and CDR2 (germline): SGHDT, YYEEEE. This CDR3 contains 16 residues. V lost 2 bases to trimming and J lost 3 bases, with 14 bases between them.

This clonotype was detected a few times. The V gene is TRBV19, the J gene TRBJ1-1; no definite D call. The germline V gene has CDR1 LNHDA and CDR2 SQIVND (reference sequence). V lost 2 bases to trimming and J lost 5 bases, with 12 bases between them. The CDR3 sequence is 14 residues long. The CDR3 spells CASSILGPGTEAFF. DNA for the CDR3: TGTGCCAGTAGTATATTAGGGCCGGGGACTGAAGCTTTCTTT.

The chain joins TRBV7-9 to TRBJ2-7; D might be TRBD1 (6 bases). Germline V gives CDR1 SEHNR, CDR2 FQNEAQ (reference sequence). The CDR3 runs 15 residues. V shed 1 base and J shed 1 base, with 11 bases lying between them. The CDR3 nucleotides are TGTGCCAGCAGCTTAGGGGGACAAGCATCCTACGAGCAGTACTTC. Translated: CASSLGGQASYEQYF. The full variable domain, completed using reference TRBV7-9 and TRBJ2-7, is DTGVSQNPRHKITKRGQNVTFRCDPISEHNRLYWYRQTLGQGPEFLTYFQNEAQLEKSRLLSDRFSAERPKGSFSTLEIQRTEQGDSAMYLCASSLGGQASYEQYFGPGTRLTVT.

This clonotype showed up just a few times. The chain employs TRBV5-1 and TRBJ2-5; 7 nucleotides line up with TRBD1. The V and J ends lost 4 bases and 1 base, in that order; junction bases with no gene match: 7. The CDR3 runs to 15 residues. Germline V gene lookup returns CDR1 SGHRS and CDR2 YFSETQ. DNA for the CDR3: TGCGCCAGCAGCAAATTACAGGGGATCCAAGAGACCCAGTACTTC. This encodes CASSKLQGIQETQYF.

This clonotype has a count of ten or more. In DNA form, the CDR3 reads TGCAGTGCTAGAGATGCGGGACAGGTTAATGAAAAACTGTTTTTT. Its translation is CSARDAGQVNEKLFF. The gene calls are TRBV20-1 and TRBJ1-4, with TRBD1 matching 8 bases. The germline CDR1 and CDR2 sequences are DFQATT and SNEGSKA (reference sequence). The CDR3 is 15 amino acids. J gave up 4 bases and V 0 bases, and 4 bases lay outside the gene matches.

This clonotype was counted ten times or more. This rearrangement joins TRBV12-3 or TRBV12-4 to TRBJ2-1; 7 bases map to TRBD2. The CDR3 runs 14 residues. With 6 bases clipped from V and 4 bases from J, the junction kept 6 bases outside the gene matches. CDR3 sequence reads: CASRLGGAYNEQFF. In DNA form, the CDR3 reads TGTGCCAGCAGATTGGGAGGGGCATACAATGAGCAGTTCTTC.

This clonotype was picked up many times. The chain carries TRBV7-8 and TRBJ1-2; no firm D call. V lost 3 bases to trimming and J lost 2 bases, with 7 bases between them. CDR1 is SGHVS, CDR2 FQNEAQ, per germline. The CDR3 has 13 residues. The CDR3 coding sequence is TGTGCCAGCAGCTTGATAGAGAACTATGGCTACACCTTC. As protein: CASSLIENYGYTF.

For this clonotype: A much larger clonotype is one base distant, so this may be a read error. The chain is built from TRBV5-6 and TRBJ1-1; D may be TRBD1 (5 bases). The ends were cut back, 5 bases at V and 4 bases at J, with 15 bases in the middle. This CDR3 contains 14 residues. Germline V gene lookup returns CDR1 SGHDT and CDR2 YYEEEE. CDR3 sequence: CASSWGRGSTEAFF. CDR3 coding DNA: TGTGCCAGCAGTTGGGGACGGGGGTCCACTGAAGCTTTCTTT.

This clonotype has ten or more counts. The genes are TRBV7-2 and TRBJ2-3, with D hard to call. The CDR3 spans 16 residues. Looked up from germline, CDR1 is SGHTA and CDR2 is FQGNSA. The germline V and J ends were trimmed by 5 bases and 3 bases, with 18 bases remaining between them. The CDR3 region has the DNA TGTGCCAGCAGCCCCCCGACCCATCGAAATACAGATACGCAGTATTTT. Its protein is CASSPPTHRNTDTQYF.

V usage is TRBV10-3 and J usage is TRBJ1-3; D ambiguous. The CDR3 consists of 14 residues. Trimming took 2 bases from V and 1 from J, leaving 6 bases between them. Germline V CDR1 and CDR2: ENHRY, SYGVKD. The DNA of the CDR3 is TGTGCCATCAGTGAGGGGGTTTCTGGAAACACCATATATTTT. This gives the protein CAISEGVSGNTIYF.

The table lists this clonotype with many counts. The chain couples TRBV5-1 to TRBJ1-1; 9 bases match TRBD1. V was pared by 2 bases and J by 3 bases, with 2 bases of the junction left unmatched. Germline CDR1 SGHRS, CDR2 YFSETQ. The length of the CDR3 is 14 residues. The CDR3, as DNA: TGCGCCAGCAGCTTACGGACAGGGGACACTGAAGCTTTCTTT. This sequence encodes CASSLRTGDTEAFF.

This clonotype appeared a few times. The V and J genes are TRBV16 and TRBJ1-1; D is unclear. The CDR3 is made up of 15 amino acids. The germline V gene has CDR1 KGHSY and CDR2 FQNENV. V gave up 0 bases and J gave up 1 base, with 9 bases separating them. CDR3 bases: TGTGCCAGCAGCCAATCCCGCGAGGGGAACACTGAAGCTTTCTTT. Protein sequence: CASSQSREGNTEAFF.

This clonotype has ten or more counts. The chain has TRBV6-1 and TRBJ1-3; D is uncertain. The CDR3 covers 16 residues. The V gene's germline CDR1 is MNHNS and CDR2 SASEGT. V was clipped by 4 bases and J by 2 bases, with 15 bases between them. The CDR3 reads CASSVLRVEAGNTIYF. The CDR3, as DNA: TGTGCCAGCAGTGTATTGAGGGTTGAAGCTGGAAACACCATATATTTT.